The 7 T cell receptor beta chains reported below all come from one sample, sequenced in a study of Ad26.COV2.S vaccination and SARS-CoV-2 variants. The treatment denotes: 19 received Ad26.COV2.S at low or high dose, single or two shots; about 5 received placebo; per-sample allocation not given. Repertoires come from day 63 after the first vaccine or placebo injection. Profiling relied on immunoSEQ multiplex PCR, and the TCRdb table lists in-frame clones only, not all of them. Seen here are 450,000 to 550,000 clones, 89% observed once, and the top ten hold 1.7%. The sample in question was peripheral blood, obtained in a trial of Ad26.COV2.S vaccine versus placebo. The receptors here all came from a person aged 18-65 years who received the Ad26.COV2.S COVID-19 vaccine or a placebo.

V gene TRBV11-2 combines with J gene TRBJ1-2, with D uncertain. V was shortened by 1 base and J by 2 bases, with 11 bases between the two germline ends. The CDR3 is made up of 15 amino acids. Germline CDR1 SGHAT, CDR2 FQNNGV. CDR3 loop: CASSLGVVTNYGYTF. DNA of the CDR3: TGTGCCAGCAGCTTAGGGGTGGTCACCAACTATGGCTACACCTTC. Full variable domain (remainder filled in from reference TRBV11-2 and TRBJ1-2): EAGVAQSPRYKIIEKRQSVAFWCNPISGHATLYWYQQILGQGPKLLIQFQNNGVVDDSQLPKDRFSAERLKGVDSTLKIQPAKLEDSAVYLCASSLGVVTNYGYTFGSGTRLTVV.

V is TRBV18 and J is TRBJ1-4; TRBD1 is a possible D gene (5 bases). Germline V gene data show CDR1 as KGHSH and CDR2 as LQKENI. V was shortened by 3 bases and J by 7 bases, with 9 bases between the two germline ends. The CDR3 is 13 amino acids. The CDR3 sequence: CASSPGLREKLFF. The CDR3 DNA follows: TGTGCCAGCTCACCGGGGCTGCGTGAAAAACTGTTTTTT. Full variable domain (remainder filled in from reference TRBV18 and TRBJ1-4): NAGVMQNPRHLVRRRGQEARLRCSPMKGHSHVYWYRQLPEEGLKFMVYLQKENIIDESGMPKERFSAEFPKEGPSILRIQQVVRGDSAAYFCASSPGLREKLFFGSGTQLSVL.

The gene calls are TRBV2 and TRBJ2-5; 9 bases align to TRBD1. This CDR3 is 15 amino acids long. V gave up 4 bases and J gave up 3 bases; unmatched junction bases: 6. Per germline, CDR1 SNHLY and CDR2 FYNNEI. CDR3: CASSGGTGQKETQYF. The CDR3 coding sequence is TGTGCCAGCAGTGGCGGGACAGGGCAAAAAGAGACCCAGTACTTC.

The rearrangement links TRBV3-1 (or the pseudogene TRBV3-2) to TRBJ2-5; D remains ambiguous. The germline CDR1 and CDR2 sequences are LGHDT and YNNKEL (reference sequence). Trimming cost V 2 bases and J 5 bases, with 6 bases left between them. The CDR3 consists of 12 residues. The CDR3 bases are TGTGCCAGCAGCCAATCGTTGGAGACCCAGTACTTC. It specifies CASSQSLETQYF.

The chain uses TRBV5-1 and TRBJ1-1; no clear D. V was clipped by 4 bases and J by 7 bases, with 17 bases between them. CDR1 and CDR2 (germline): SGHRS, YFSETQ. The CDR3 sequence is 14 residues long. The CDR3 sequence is CASSQRRRDHEAFF. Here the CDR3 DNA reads TGCGCCAGCAGCCAGCGACGACGGGATCATGAAGCTTTCTTT.

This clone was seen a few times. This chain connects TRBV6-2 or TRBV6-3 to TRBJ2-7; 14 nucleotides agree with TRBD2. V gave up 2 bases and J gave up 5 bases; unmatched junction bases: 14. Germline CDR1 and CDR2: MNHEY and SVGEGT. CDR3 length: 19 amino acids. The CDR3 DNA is TGTGCCAGCAGTTACACACTGACCGGGACTAGCGGGGGAGACGACGAGCAGTACTTC. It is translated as CASSYTLTGTSGGDDEQYF.

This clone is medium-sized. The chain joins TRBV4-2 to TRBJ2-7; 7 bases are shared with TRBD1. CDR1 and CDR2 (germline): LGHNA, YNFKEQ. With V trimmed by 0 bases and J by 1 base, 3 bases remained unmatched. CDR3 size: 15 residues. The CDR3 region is CASSQDEGASYEQYF. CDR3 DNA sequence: TGTGCCAGCAGCCAAGATGAGGGGGCTTCCTACGAGCAGTACTTC.